This T cell receptor beta chain was found in a study of regulatory T cells in long-lasting Graves disease. Arm-PCR of CDR3 regions and iRepertoire HTBI primers were used to build TCR beta libraries. TCRdb re-derived calls from the multiplex PCR reads in MiXCR, one entry per CDR3 protein. The sample has 500,000 or so distinct CDR3 sequences, around 15% seen once. As to time point: newly diagnosed GD, antithyroid drugs for less than 3 months. PBMC RNA served as the TCR library source. This clonotype was observed at least ten times. The antigen is undetermined. Broader study findings: Favoring TRBV28, TRBJ1-2 and TRBJ2-5 was a feature seen in persistent disease.

Deletions cut 8 bases from V and 3 bases from J, with 14 bases between. CDR3 size: 13 residues. Germline loops: CDR1 KGHSH, CDR2 LQKENI. This same sample was also taken into another study, of T cells in Graves' hyperthyroidism and ophthalmopathy. That report notes: First-round RT-PCR targeting the TCR CDR3 was performed with the HTBI primer set. The blood repertoire included most of the expanded thyroid clonotypes above 0.001.

The TCR originated in a man aged 35-49 years with Graves disease. The chain recombines TRBV18 with TRBJ2-7; TRBD2 might be the D (6 bases). The starting material was peripheral blood mononuclear cells (PBMCs), obtained at new diagnosis, from a patient treated with antithyroid drugs. As DNA, the CDR3 is TGTGCCAGCAGCCCCCGGGGAGGCTACGAGCAGTACTTC. Its protein is CASSPRGGYEQYF.